Presented here are 20 T cell receptor beta chains from one specimen sequenced in a study of control samples from healthy donors and cancer patients. Using immunoSEQ multiplex PCR, the repertoire was profiled, and TCRdb retains in-frame clones only, with some absent. This sample has about 69,000 clones, with around 84% found just once. Sequenced material: PBMCs. All receptors come from a woman in her forties or fifties with lung cancer.

The chain has TRBV19 and TRBJ1-1; TRBD1 aligns across 8 bases. V lost 10 bases to trimming and J lost 0 bases; unmatched junction nucleotides: 10. Germline CDR1 is LNHDA and CDR2 is SQIVND (reference sequence). The length of the CDR3 is 15 residues. Written as DNA, the CDR3 is TGTGCCACCACTGACAGGGGCATTCTGAACACTGAAGCTTTCTTT. This sequence encodes CATTDRGILNTEAFF.

This chain uses TRBV19 with TRBJ1-1; TRBD1 might be the D (6 bases). Per the germline V gene, CDR1 is LNHDA and CDR2 is SQIVND (reference sequence). Deletions cut 4 bases from V and 7 bases from J, with 7 bases between. The CDR3 length is 11 residues. The DNA of the CDR3 is TGTGCCAGTAGTAACAGGGTTGAAGCTTTCTTT. Its protein is CASSNRVEAFF.

This clone appeared once. The chain uses TRBV19 and TRBJ2-2; 9 bases align to TRBD2. The CDR3 sequence is 17 residues long. Germline V gene sequence: CDR1 LNHDA, CDR2 SQIVND (reference sequence). The V segment lost 5 bases and the J segment 7 bases; nucleotides outside the gene matches: 14. Here the CDR3 reads CASSSPRASGDSGELFF. In DNA, the CDR3 is TGTGCCAGTAGTTCTCCTCGGGCTAGCGGGGATAGCGGGGAGCTGTTTTTT.

The sample holds one count of this clone. The chain combines TRBV6-6 with TRBJ1-1; D ambiguous. V lost 7 bases to trimming and J lost 3 bases, with 12 bases between them. The CDR3 extends over 13 amino acids. Germline-derived CDR1 and CDR2 are MNHNY and SVGAGI (reference sequence). For the CDR3, the DNA is TGTGCCAGCACTGGCCTTCGGTACACTGAAGCTTTCTTT. Translated, it gives CASTGLRYTEAFF.

The chain carries TRBV28 and TRBJ1-2; D unresolved. Trimming took off 5 bases at V and 3 bases at J, with 19 bases between the two ends. Germline loops: CDR1 MDHEN, CDR2 SYDVKM. The CDR3 totals 16 residues. This CDR3 is CASSPDFVRVDYGYTF. CDR3 in DNA: TGTGCCAGCAGTCCTGATTTCGTCCGGGTGGACTATGGCTACACCTTC.

This rearrangement joins TRBV7-7 to TRBJ2-7, with a weak D call TRBD1 (6 bases). Per the germline V gene, CDR1 is SSHAT and CDR2 is FNYEAQ (reference sequence). The CDR3 is 14 residues long. The ends were cut back, 1 base at V and 6 bases at J, with 13 bases in the middle. For the CDR3, the DNA is TGTGCCAGCAGCTTAGAGGCAGGGGTCGGCGAGCAGTACTTC. It yields the protein CASSLEAGVGEQYF.

The V gene is TRBV3-1 (or the pseudogene TRBV3-2), the J gene TRBJ2-7, with 9 bases fitting TRBD2. This CDR3 comprises 16 residues. The V gene's germline CDR1 is LGHDT and CDR2 YNNKEL (reference sequence). V trimming: 4 bases; J trimming: 3 bases; junction bases outside the gene matches: 10. The CDR3 loop reads CASSRSGGRYFYEQYF. CDR3 DNA: TGTGCCAGCAGCCGTAGCGGGGGCCGTTACTTCTACGAGCAGTACTTC.

This clone was observed a handful of times. This chain uses TRBV28 with TRBJ1-5, with D tentatively TRBD1 (5 bases). Germline V lookup: CDR1 MDHEN, CDR2 SYDVKM. This CDR3 is built from 13 residues. Trimming took off 7 bases at V and 5 bases at J, with 12 bases between the two ends. CDR3 in amino acids: CASNLQGHQPQHF. CDR3 coding DNA: TGTGCCAGCAACCTCCAGGGCCATCAGCCCCAGCATTTT.

Here the CDR3 reads CASSWVGGTEAFF. The CDR3 DNA is TGTGCCAGCAGTTGGGTGGGCGGCACTGAAGCTTTCTTT. This chain joins TRBV6-2 or TRBV6-3 and TRBJ1-1; D remains ambiguous. CDR3 length: 13 amino acids. Between the trimmed V and J ends, which lost 4 bases and 4 bases, there was a span of 10 bases. CDR1 is MNHEY and CDR2 is SVGEGT in the germline V gene.

Here the CDR3 DNA reads TGTGCCAGCGGAACAGGGTTGGGGGGCACTGAAGCTTTCTTT. This codes for CASGTGLGGTEAFF. The chain recombines TRBV28 with TRBJ1-1; maybe TRBD1 (6 bases). Germline lookup yields CDR1 MDHEN and CDR2 SYDVKM. Trimming shortened V by 8 bases and J by 4 bases, and 17 bases separated the two germline ends. This CDR3 spans 14 amino acids.

This clone appeared once. The V and J genes are TRBV4-3 and TRBJ1-2; D uncertain. CDR1 is LGHNA, CDR2 YSLEER, per germline. The CDR3 covers 15 residues. Trimming stripped 2 bases from V and 0 bases from J, with 10 bases between. The CDR3 region is CASSQSLLANYGYTF. CDR3 bases: TGCGCCAGCAGCCAAAGTCTGTTAGCTAACTATGGCTACACCTTC.

The J gene is TRBJ1-1, the V gene TRBV2; D remains ambiguous. The V end was cut by 2 bases, the J end by 7 bases, with 14 bases between. Germline V gene sequence: CDR1 SNHLY, CDR2 FYNNEI. The CDR3 spans 14 residues. The CDR3: CASSERAAWGEAFF. As DNA, the CDR3 is TGTGCCAGCAGTGAAAGGGCAGCTTGGGGTGAAGCTTTCTTT.

This clone has just one count. V usage is TRBV11-3 and J usage is TRBJ1-1, with 8 bases matching TRBD1. Germline V gives CDR1 SGHNT, CDR2 YENEEA. The junction had 3 bases not matched to a gene; V was cut back by 5 bases and J by 1 base. This CDR3 region has 14 residues. CDR3 in DNA: TGTGCCAGCAGCAAACAGGGGGGGAACACTGAAGCTTTCTTT. Translation gives CASSKQGGNTEAFF.

The chain carries TRBV6-2 or TRBV6-3 and TRBJ2-5, with TRBD2 identical over 8 bases. The V segment lost 0 bases and the J segment 5 bases; nucleotides outside the gene matches: 8. The CDR3 is 16 residues long. Germline lookup yields CDR1 MNHEY and CDR2 SVGEGT. The CDR3, as DNA: TGTGCCAGCAGTTACTCCCTAGCGGGTTCGATCGAGACCCAGTACTTC. Amino acids: CASSYSLAGSIETQYF.

This clone was observed once. The chain employs TRBV13 and TRBJ1-6; the D is unclear. The CDR3 has 16 residues. The ends were cut back, 5 bases at V and 5 bases at J, with 16 bases in the middle. Germline V lookup: CDR1 PRHDT, CDR2 FYEKMQ (reference sequence). The CDR3 protein is CASSTRAGGDNSPLHF. The CDR3 DNA is TGTGCCAGCAGCACTAGAGCAGGTGGGGATAATTCACCCCTCCACTTT. Looking up the rest from reference TRBV13 and TRBJ1-6 gives the full variable domain: AAGVIQSPRHLIKEKRETATLKCYPIPRHDTVYWYQQGPGQDPQFLISFYEKMQSDKGSIPDRFSAQQFSDYHSELNMSSLELGDSALYFCASSTRAGGDNSPLHFGNGTRLTVT.

The chain combines TRBV27 with TRBJ1-2; perhaps TRBD1 as D (5 bases). This CDR3 comprises 14 residues. Germline V gene lookup returns CDR1 MNHEY and CDR2 SMNVEV (reference sequence). V gave up 6 bases and J gave up 3 bases, with 14 bases separating them. The CDR3, as DNA: TGTGCCAGCAGACCCCTGGGGACGGACTATGGCTACACCTTC. Protein product: CASRPLGTDYGYTF.

This sequence joins TRBV19 and TRBJ1-5; 8 nucleotides match TRBD1. The CDR3 consists of 15 residues. V was clipped by 2 bases and J by 4 bases; unmatched bases: 4. The germline V gene has CDR1 LNHDA and CDR2 SQIVND (reference sequence). CDR3: CASSIWGDRNQPQHF. The DNA of the CDR3 is TGTGCCAGTAGTATATGGGGGGACAGGAATCAGCCCCAGCATTTT. Variable domain in full (rest from reference TRBV19 and TRBJ1-5): DGGITQSPKYLFRKEGQNVTLSCEQNLNHDAMYWYRQDPGQGLRLIYYSQIVNDFQKGDIAEGYSVSREKKESFPLTVTSAQKNPTAFYLCASSIWGDRNQPQHFGDGTRLSIL.

The chain uses TRBV5-5 and TRBJ2-1, with TRBD1 matching 12 bases. Germline CDR1 is SGHKS and CDR2 is YYEKEE (reference sequence). The CDR3 totals 16 residues. J was trimmed by 5 bases and V by 3 bases; bases with no gene match: 6. CDR3 sequence reads: CASSSGTGGLHNEQFF. DNA of the CDR3: TGTGCCAGCAGCTCAGGGACAGGGGGCCTCCACAATGAGCAGTTCTTC.

This CDR3 is CAISEDRVGVDGYTF. The CDR3, as DNA: TGTGCCATCAGTGAGGACAGGGTTGGAGTGGATGGCTACACCTTC. The gene calls are TRBV10-3 and TRBJ1-2, with 7 bases aligning to TRBD1. With 2 bases clipped from V and 6 bases from J, the junction kept 9 bases outside the gene matches. The germline gives CDR1 ENHRY, CDR2 SYGVKD. The CDR3 spans 15 residues.

The chain is built from TRBV2 and TRBJ1-5; no firm D call. V was shortened by 3 bases and J by 7 bases, with 7 bases between the two germline ends. Germline V gene lookup returns CDR1 SNHLY and CDR2 FYNNEI. The CDR3 sequence is 12 residues long. CDR3 nucleotide sequence: TGTGCCAGCAGTGATCCCGGGCAGCCCCAGCATTTT. Protein sequence: CASSDPGQPQHF.